This entry lists 26 T cell receptor beta chains sequenced from one sample in a study of OX40 agonist ivuxolimab in advanced cancers. Profiled with immunoSEQ multiplex PCR; TCRdb holds only in-frame clones, not every one. The sample holds roughly 75,000 clones, 86% seen once. The specimen was CD4+ or CD8+ T cells sorted from blood, collected in a trial of the OX40 agonist ivuxolimab. The receptors originated from an adult with an advanced solid tumor such as melanoma, head and neck, liver or kidney cancer.

This chain uses TRBV27 with TRBJ1-5; 7 nucleotides match TRBD1. The CDR3 is 15 residues long. Germline CDR1 is MNHEY and CDR2 is SMNVEV (reference sequence). J was trimmed by 5 bases and V by 6 bases; bases with no gene match: 10. This chain's CDR3 is CASRDRASLDQPQHF. In DNA, the CDR3 is TGTGCCAGCAGAGACAGGGCGTCCCTTGATCAGCCCCAGCATTTT.

The chain couples TRBV7-2 to TRBJ1-2, with D tentatively TRBD1 (5 bases). CDR1 and CDR2 from the germline V gene are SGHTA and FQGNSA. The ends were cut back, 2 bases at V and 2 bases at J, with 9 bases in the middle. This CDR3 spans 14 amino acids. The CDR3 coding sequence is TGTGCCAGCAGCTTAATCACAGGCAACTATGGCTACACCTTC. Its protein is CASSLITGNYGYTF.

The sample holds one count of this clone. V gene TRBV7-6 combines with J gene TRBJ2-7; D not certain. The CDR3 runs 12 residues. V was cut by 1 base and J by 6 bases, with 7 bases left in between. Germline V gene lookup returns CDR1 SGHVS and CDR2 FNYEAQ. The chain's CDR3 is CASSLEGSEQYF. The CDR3, as DNA: TGTGCCAGCAGCTTAGAAGGGTCCGAGCAGTACTTC.

V and J are TRBV6-6 and TRBJ1-3; 9 nucleotides agree with TRBD1. CDR1 is MNHNY and CDR2 is SVGAGI in the germline V gene (reference sequence). This CDR3 spans 15 amino acids. The trim removed 6 bases at V and 1 base at J, leaving 4 bases unmatched. The chain's CDR3 is CASSLDRGSGNTIYF. The CDR3, as DNA: TGTGCCAGCAGCCTGGACAGGGGATCTGGAAACACCATATATTTT.

The chain combines TRBV6-6 with TRBJ2-2, with a possible D match to TRBD2 (5 bases). This CDR3 spans 14 amino acids. V lost 10 bases, J lost 5 bases, and 17 bases lay in between. Germline CDR1 and CDR2: MNHNY and SVGAGI (reference sequence). The chain's CDR3 is CATLEEEETGELFF. The CDR3 DNA reads TGTGCCACCCTCGAGGAGGAGGAGACCGGGGAGCTGTTTTTT.

The chain recombines TRBV6-5 with TRBJ2-1; D gene uncertain. Germline V CDR1 and CDR2: MNHEY, SVGAGI. V lost 0 bases and J lost 8, with 2 bases in between. The CDR3 sequence is 11 residues long. Here the CDR3 reads CASSYSYEQFF. The CDR3 bases are TGTGCCAGCAGTTACTCCTATGAGCAGTTCTTC.

V is TRBV6-5 and J is TRBJ2-5; D is unresolved. Germline lookup yields CDR1 MNHEY and CDR2 SVGAGI. Between the trimmed V and J ends, which lost 5 bases and 4 bases, there was a span of 11 bases. This CDR3 is built from 13 residues. The CDR3 is CASSQLTGETQYF. CDR3 sequence (DNA): TGTGCCAGCAGTCAACTCACGGGAGAGACCCAGTACTTC.

V is TRBV7-2 and J is TRBJ1-1; D is possibly TRBD1 (6 bases). Per the germline V gene, CDR1 is SGHTA and CDR2 is FQGNSA. Trimming removed 2 bases from V and 6 bases from J, with 10 bases in between. This CDR3 region has 13 residues. The CDR3 loop is CASSLWGAAEAFF. The CDR3 DNA reads TGTGCCAGCAGCTTATGGGGGGCCGCTGAAGCTTTCTTT.

V is TRBV2 and J is TRBJ2-1; tentatively, D is TRBD1 (5 bases). Germline loops: CDR1 SNHLY, CDR2 FYNNEI. The CDR3 consists of 13 residues. V was cut by 4 bases and J by 4 bases, with 8 bases left in between. The CDR3 sequence: CASSGQRYNEQFF. Here the CDR3 DNA reads TGTGCCAGCAGTGGACAGAGATACAATGAGCAGTTCTTC.

CDR3 in amino acids: CASSEAPTSGETQYF. The CDR3 coding sequence is TGTGCCAGCAGTGAAGCACCGACTAGCGGAGAGACCCAGTACTTC. The chain links TRBV6-1 to TRBJ2-5; 9 bases match TRBD2. Germline V lookup: CDR1 MNHNS, CDR2 SASEGT. CDR3 length equals 15 residues. With 0 bases clipped from V and 4 bases from J, the junction kept 3 bases outside the gene matches.

With respect to this clone: A read error is likely, as this CDR3 ends without the conserved phenylalanine or tryptophan. The limits of the CDR3 on the DNA are not certain, so only TCRdb's listed CDR3 is given. The chain has TRBV6-1 and TRBJ2-7; the D call TRBD1 from the table was never checked on the DNA. In germline, CDR1 is MNHNS, CDR2 SASEGT. The CDR3 numbers 13 amino acids, ends counted. The CDR3 is CASSEESWTGLPL.

The chain is built from TRBV5-4 and TRBJ2-1; D not certain. The CDR3 runs to 16 residues. V was pared by 2 bases and J by 0 bases, with 12 bases between. Per the germline V gene, CDR1 is SGHNT and CDR2 is YYREEE (reference sequence). CDR3 sequence reads: CASSLGGPSSYNEQFF. The CDR3 DNA follows: TGTGCCAGCAGCTTAGGTGGGCCGAGCTCCTACAATGAGCAGTTCTTC.

This chain joins TRBV30 and TRBJ2-2; 13 bases line up with TRBD2. V trimming: 4 bases; J trimming: 5 bases; junction bases outside the gene matches: 13. The CDR3 is 18 amino acids. Germline CDR1 is GTSNPN and CDR2 is SVGIG (reference sequence). DNA for the CDR3: TGTGCCTGGACCAGGGACAGGGGACTAGCGGGACGTACCGGGGAGCTGTTTTTT. Translated: CAWTRDRGLAGRTGELFF.

V is TRBV27 and J is TRBJ2-1, with D perhaps given as TRBD1 or TRBD2 (5 bases each). The CDR3 is 14 residues long. V lost 6 bases and J 7 bases, leaving 16 bases between the germline ends. CDR1 and CDR2 from the germline V gene are MNHEY and SMNVEV (reference sequence). CDR3 sequence (DNA): TGTGCCAGCAGCTTGCTACGGGACGATAATGAGCAGTTCTTC. This encodes CASSLLRDDNEQFF.

The V gene is TRBV20-1, the J gene TRBJ2-2; D is uncertain. V was pared by 8 bases and J by 6 bases, with 10 bases between. Germline V CDR1 and CDR2: DFQATT, SNEGSKA (reference sequence). The CDR3 consists of 11 residues. CDR3 DNA sequence: TGCAGTCTCTTTAACTCCGGGGAGCTGTTTTTT. Translating it yields CSLFNSGELFF.

Here the CDR3 reads CASSLTSSRQPQHF. DNA for the CDR3: TGTGCCAGCAGTTTGACTAGTTCGCGTCAGCCCCAGCATTTT. This chain uses TRBV27 with TRBJ1-5, with D uncertain. The germline V gene encodes CDR1 MNHEY and CDR2 SMNVEV (reference sequence). CDR3 length: 14 residues. Trimming removed 3 bases at V and 6 bases at J, with 12 bases between.

The chain links TRBV4-3 to TRBJ1-1; weak D call: TRBD1 (6 bases). The CDR3 totals 15 residues. In germline, CDR1 is LGHNA, CDR2 YSLEER. V gave up 3 bases and J gave up 6 bases, with 17 bases separating them. The CDR3, as DNA: TGCGCCAGCAGCCAGACCGGGACACCGAGGGCTGAAGCTTTCTTT. Translating it yields CASSQTGTPRAEAFF.

J is TRBJ1-3 and V is TRBV6-6; D is undetermined. The CDR3 loop spans 13 amino acids. V was trimmed by 3 bases and J by 4 bases, leaving 7 bases between them. Per germline, CDR1 MNHNY and CDR2 SVGAGI (reference sequence). CDR3 amino acids: CASSYERGNTIYF. CDR3 in DNA: TGTGCCAGCAGTTATGAGAGGGGAAACACCATATATTTT.

The rearrangement joins TRBV28 to TRBJ1-5, with TRBD1 matching over 9 bases. This CDR3 is 14 amino acids long. V gave up 5 bases and J gave up 6 bases; unmatched junction bases: 5. Germline V gene lookup returns CDR1 MDHEN and CDR2 SYDVKM. CDR3 sequence (DNA): TGTGCCAGCAGTAAAGGGACAGGGTTTCAGCCCCAGCATTTT. It is translated as CASSKGTGFQPQHF. The full variable domain, its missing parts supplied by reference TRBV28 and TRBJ1-5, is DVKVTQSSRYLVKRTGEKVFLECVQDMDHENMFWYRQDPGLGLRLIYFSYDVKMKEKGDIPEGYSVSREKKERFSLILESASTNQTSMYLCASSKGTGFQPQHFGDGTRLSIL.

The chain joins TRBV28 to TRBJ2-7; either TRBD1 or TRBD2 may fit D (5 bases each). Trimming cost V 6 bases and J 3 bases, with 18 bases left between them. Germline CDR1 is MDHEN and CDR2 is SYDVKM. This CDR3 region has 15 residues. CDR3 loop: CASRPTQGGSYEQYF. CDR3 DNA sequence: TGTGCCAGCAGGCCTACCCAGGGTGGGAGCTACGAGCAGTACTTC. The full variable domain, in which reference TRBV28 and TRBJ2-7 provide the parts outside the CDR3, is DVKVTQSSRYLVKRTGEKVFLECVQDMDHENMFWYRQDPGLGLRLIYFSYDVKMKEKGDIPEGYSVSREKKERFSLILESASTNQTSMYLCASRPTQGGSYEQYFGPGTRLTVT.

V is TRBV9 and J is TRBJ2-5; D is ambiguous. CDR1 and CDR2 (germline): SGDLS, YYNGEE. Trimming stripped 4 bases from V and 6 bases from J, with 16 bases between. The CDR3 sequence is 14 residues long. The CDR3 region has the DNA TGTGCCAGCAGCCCGGACGGTGTAATGCAGACCCAGTACTTC. Protein product: CASSPDGVMQTQYF. Using reference TRBV9 and TRBJ2-5 for the parts outside the CDR3, the full variable domain is DSGVTQTPKHLITATGQRVTLRCSPRSGDLSVYWYQQSLDQGLQFLIQYYNGEERAKGNILERFSAQQFPDLHSELNLSSLELGDSALYFCASSPDGVMQTQYFGPGTRLLVL.

In its sample, this clone was seen a few times. This chain connects TRBV5-6 to TRBJ1-2; TRBD1 is a possible D gene (6 bases). CDR1 is SGHDT, CDR2 YYEEEE, per germline. This CDR3 comprises 15 residues. V lost 0 bases, J lost 3 bases, and 12 bases lay in between. CDR3 coding DNA: TGTGCCAGCAGCTTGGTAGGGGGGATCGACTATGGCTACACCTTC. This codes for CASSLVGGIDYGYTF.

The chain joins TRBV11-2 to TRBJ2-3; a possible D gene is TRBD1 (6 bases). The CDR3 length is 15 residues. V lost 1 base to trimming and J lost 2 bases, with 10 bases between them. Germline V gene lookup returns CDR1 SGHAT and CDR2 FQNNGV. The CDR3 DNA reads TGTGCCAGCAGCTTAGGGGACACACACACAGATACGCAGTATTTT. It specifies CASSLGDTHTDTQYF.

The V and J genes are TRBV5-5 and TRBJ2-5; 9 bases align to TRBD1. Trimming took 4 bases from V and 4 from J; bases not matched to a gene: 5. The germline V gene has CDR1 SGHKS and CDR2 YYEKEE (reference sequence). The CDR3 extends over 14 amino acids. The CDR3, as DNA: TGTGCCAGCAGCGTGGGACAGGGTAGAGAGACCCAGTACTTC. Amino acid sequence: CASSVGQGRETQYF.

The chain has TRBV27 and TRBJ1-6; TRBD1 might be the D (5 bases). The CDR3 contains 18 residues. V lost 5 bases and J lost 3, with 20 bases in between. Germline V gene lookup returns CDR1 MNHEY and CDR2 SMNVEV (reference sequence). Here the CDR3 reads CASSPPRGGYNYNSPLHF. In DNA form, the CDR3 reads TGTGCCAGCAGTCCCCCGCGGGGGGGGTATAACTATAATTCACCCCTCCACTTT.

The genes are TRBV6-4 and TRBJ1-1, with a tentative D call TRBD1 (5 bases). This CDR3 is 16 amino acids long. CDR1 MRHNA and CDR2 SNTAGT come from the germline V gene. With 0 bases removed from V and 4 bases from J, the gap between germline ends came to 15 bases. Written as DNA, the CDR3 is TGTGCCAGCAGTGACTCGACGAGACAGCCACCCACTGAAGCTTTCTTT. Its translation: CASSDSTRQPPTEAFF.